This entry lists 8 T cell receptor beta chains sequenced from one sample in a study of blood T cell repertoires in COVID-19. TCRdb's table, derived via immunoSEQ multiplex PCR, lists solely in-frame clones and lacks some. The table has about 69,000 clones, about nine tenths seen once. The sample consisted of peripheral blood. These receptors were obtained from a woman between 18 and 29 years old with acute or convalescent COVID-19.

The table lists this clone with a count of one. The genes are TRBV6-6 and TRBJ2-3; D may be TRBD1 (6 bases). V was clipped by 4 bases and J by 6 bases, with 17 bases between them. The CDR3 consists of 15 residues. The germline V gene has CDR1 MNHNY and CDR2 SVGAGI (reference sequence). The CDR3 nucleotides read TGTGCCAGCAGTTTAACAGGGTTTCTGAGCGATACGCAGTATTTT. This gives the protein CASSLTGFLSDTQYF.

The J gene is TRBJ2-7, the V gene TRBV18; D unclear. Trimming cost V 2 bases and J 6 bases, with 14 bases left between them. Germline V CDR1 and CDR2: KGHSH, LQKENI. CDR3 size: 14 residues. CDR3 nucleotides: TGTGCCAGCTCACCAGACCCGACTTTTGCCGAGCAGTACTTC. As protein: CASSPDPTFAEQYF. The full variable domain, its missing parts supplied by reference TRBV18 and TRBJ2-7, is NAGVMQNPRHLVRRRGQEARLRCSPMKGHSHVYWYRQLPEEGLKFMVYLQKENIIDESGMPKERFSAEFPKEGPSILRIQQVVRGDSAAYFCASSPDPTFAEQYFGPGTRLTVT.

The chain recombines TRBV27 with TRBJ1-2; 7 nucleotides match TRBD1. V shed 11 bases and J 1 base; nucleotides not matched to a gene: 13. There are 15 residues in the CDR3. In germline, CDR1 is MNHEY, CDR2 SMNVEV (reference sequence). This CDR3 is CAGRGTGQHNYGYTF. The DNA for the CDR3 is TGTGCCGGCCGAGGGACGGGACAGCATAACTATGGCTACACCTTC.

The genes are TRBV29-1 and TRBJ2-1; 8 bases line up with TRBD2. Germline trimming cut 4 bases from V and 4 bases from J; bases unmatched to any gene: 6. Germline assignment: CDR1 SQVTM and CDR2 ANQGSEA. This CDR3 has 14 amino acids. The CDR3 bases are TGCAGCGTTGTTCGCGGGGGGATATACAATGAGCAGTTCTTC. It yields the protein CSVVRGGIYNEQFF.

This rearrangement joins TRBV18 to TRBJ1-1; 8 bases fit TRBD1. Per the germline V gene, CDR1 is KGHSH and CDR2 is LQKENI. With V trimmed by 0 bases and J by 1 base, 1 base remained unmatched. CDR3 length: 15 residues. The CDR3 reads CASSPPGTGNTEAFF. DNA for the CDR3: TGTGCCAGCTCACCACCGGGGACAGGGAACACTGAAGCTTTCTTT.

V is TRBV30 and J is TRBJ1-2; TRBD1 matches at 7 bases. CDR1 and CDR2 (germline): GTSNPN, SVGIG (reference sequence). The CDR3 sequence is 14 residues long. Losses at the gene ends were 0 bases for V and 7 bases for J; bases not matched to a gene: 8. In nucleotides, the CDR3 is TGTGCCTGGAGTGTAAGCCAGGGGGTCAGTGGCTACACCTTC. Translating gives CAWSVSQGVSGYTF.

The rearrangement joins TRBV25-1 to TRBJ2-7; 8 bases fit TRBD2. CDR1 and CDR2 from the germline V gene are MGHDK and SYGVNS. The trim removed 5 bases at V and 0 bases at J, leaving 6 bases unmatched. There are 15 residues in the CDR3. Here the CDR3 reads CASSPSGSPSYEQYF. CDR3 in DNA: TGTGCCAGCAGTCCCAGCGGGAGTCCCTCCTACGAGCAGTACTTC.

The V call is TRBV11-2, the J call TRBJ1-1, with a weak D call TRBD1 (5 bases). Germline V gene lookup returns CDR1 SGHAT and CDR2 FQNNGV. The CDR3 is 13 amino acids. The ends were cut back, 3 bases at V and 4 bases at J, with 9 bases in the middle. The CDR3 loop is CASSFRQITEAFF. The CDR3 DNA reads TGTGCCAGCAGCTTCCGACAGATCACTGAAGCTTTCTTT.